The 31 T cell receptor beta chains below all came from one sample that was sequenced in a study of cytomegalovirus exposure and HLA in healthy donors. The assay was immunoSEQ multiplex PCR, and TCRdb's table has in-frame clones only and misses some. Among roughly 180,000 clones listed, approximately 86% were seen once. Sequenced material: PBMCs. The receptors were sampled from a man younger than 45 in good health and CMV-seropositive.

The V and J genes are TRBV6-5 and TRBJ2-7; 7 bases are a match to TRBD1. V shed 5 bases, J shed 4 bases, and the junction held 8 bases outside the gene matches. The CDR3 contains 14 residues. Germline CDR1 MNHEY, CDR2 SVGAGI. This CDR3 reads CASSNRRGSYEQYF. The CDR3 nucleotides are TGTGCCAGCAGTAATCGCAGGGGGAGTTACGAGCAGTACTTC.

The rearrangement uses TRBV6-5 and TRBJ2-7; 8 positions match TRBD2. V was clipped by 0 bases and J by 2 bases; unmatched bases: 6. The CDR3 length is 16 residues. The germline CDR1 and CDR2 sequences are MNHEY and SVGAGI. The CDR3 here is CASSYSSSGITYEQYF. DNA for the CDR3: TGTGCCAGCAGTTACTCTAGTAGCGGGATCACCTACGAGCAGTACTTC.

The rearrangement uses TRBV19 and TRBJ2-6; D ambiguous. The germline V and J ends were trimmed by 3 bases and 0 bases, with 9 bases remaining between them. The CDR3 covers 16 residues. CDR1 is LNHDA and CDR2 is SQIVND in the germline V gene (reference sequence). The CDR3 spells CASSIGRNSGANVLTF. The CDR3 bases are TGTGCCAGTAGTATCGGACGTAACTCTGGGGCCAACGTCCTGACTTTC.

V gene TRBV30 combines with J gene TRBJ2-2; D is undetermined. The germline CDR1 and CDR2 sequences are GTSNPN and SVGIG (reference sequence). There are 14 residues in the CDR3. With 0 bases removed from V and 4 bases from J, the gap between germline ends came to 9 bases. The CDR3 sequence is CAWSVSQPTGELFF. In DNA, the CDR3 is TGTGCCTGGAGTGTTTCACAGCCCACCGGGGAGCTGTTTTTT.

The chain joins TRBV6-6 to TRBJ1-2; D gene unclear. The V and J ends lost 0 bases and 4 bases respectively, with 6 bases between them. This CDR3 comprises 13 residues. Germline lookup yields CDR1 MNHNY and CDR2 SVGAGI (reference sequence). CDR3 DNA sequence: TGTGCCAGCAGTTACTCGAAGGCCTATGGCTACACCTTC. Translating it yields CASSYSKAYGYTF.

The CDR3 loop is CASLLGGVTGELFF. CDR3 nucleotide sequence: TGTGCCAGCCTTCTGGGCGGGGTCACCGGGGAGCTGTTTTTT. The chain is built from TRBV2 and TRBJ2-2; D may be TRBD2 (6 bases). Per the germline V gene, CDR1 is SNHLY and CDR2 is FYNNEI. Trimming pared 8 bases from V and 4 bases from J, leaving 14 bases between. The CDR3 has 14 amino acids.

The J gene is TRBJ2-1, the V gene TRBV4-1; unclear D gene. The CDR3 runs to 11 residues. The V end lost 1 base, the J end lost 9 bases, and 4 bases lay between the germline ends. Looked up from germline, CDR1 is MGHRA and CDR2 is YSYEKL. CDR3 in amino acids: CASSQVGEQFF. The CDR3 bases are TGCGCCAGCAGCCAAGTGGGTGAGCAGTTCTTC.

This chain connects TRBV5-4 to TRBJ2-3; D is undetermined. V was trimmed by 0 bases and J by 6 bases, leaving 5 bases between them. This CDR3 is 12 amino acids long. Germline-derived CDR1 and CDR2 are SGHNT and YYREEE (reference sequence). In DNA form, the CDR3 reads TGTGCCAGCAGCTTGGACGCCGATACGCAGTATTTT. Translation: CASSLDADTQYF. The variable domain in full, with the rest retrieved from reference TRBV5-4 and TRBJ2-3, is ETGVTQSPTHLIKTRGQQVTLRCSSQSGHNTVSWYQQALGQGPQFIFQYYREEENGRGNFPPRFSGLQFPNYSSELNVNALELDDSALYLCASSLDADTQYFGPGTRLTVL.

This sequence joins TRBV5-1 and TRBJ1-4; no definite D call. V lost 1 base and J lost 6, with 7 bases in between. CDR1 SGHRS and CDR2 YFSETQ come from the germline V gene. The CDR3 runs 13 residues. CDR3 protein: CASSLTGYEKLFF. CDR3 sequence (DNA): TGCGCCAGCAGCTTGACGGGGTATGAAAAACTGTTTTTT. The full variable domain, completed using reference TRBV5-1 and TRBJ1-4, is KAGVTQTPRYLIKTRGQQVTLSCSPISGHRSVSWYQQTPGQGLQFLFEYFSETQRNKGNFPGRFSGRQFSNSRSEMNVSTLELGDSALYLCASSLTGYEKLFFGSGTQLSVL.

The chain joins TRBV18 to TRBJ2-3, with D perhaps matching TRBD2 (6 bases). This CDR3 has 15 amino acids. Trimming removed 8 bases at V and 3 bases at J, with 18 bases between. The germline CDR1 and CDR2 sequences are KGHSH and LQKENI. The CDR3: CASDTGGGTTDTQYF. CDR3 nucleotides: TGTGCCAGCGACACCGGAGGAGGGACGACAGATACGCAGTATTTT.

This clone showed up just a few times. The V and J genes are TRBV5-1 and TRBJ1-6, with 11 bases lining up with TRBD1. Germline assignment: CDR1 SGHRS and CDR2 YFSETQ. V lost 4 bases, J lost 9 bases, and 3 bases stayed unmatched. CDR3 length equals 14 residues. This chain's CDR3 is CASSPGQGGSPLHF. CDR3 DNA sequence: TGCGCCAGCAGCCCGGGACAGGGGGGTTCACCCCTCCACTTT.

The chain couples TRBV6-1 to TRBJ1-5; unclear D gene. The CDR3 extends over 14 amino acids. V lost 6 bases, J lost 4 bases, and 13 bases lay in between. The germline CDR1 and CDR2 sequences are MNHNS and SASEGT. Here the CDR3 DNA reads TGTGCCAGCAGAGAGGGTTATAGTAATCAGCCCCAGCATTTT. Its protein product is CASREGYSNQPQHF.

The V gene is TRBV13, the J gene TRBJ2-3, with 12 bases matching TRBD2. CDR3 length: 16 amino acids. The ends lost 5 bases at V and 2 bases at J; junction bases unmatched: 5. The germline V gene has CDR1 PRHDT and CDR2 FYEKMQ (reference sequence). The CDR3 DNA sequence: TGTGCCAGCAGCCTCGGACTAGCGGGGTTCACAGATACGCAGTATTTT. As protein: CASSLGLAGFTDTQYF.

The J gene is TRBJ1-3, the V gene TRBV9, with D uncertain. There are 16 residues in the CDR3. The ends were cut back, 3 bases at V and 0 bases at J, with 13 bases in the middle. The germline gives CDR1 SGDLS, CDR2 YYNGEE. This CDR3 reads CASSGRTILSGNTIYF. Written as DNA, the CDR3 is TGTGCCAGCAGCGGCCGAACTATCCTCTCTGGAAACACCATATATTTT.

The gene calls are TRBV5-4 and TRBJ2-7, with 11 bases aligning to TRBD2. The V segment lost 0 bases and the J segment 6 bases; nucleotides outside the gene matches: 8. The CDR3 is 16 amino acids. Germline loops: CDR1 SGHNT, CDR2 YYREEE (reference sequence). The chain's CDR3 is CASSLGTSGSQREQYF. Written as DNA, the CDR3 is TGTGCCAGCAGCTTGGGGACTAGCGGGTCACAACGCGAGCAGTACTTC.

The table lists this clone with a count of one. The CDR3 DNA is TGTGCCAGCAGTTCAGGGGTGGGATACGAGCAGTACTTC. Translated, it gives CASSSGVGYEQYF. This chain links TRBV6-5 with TRBJ2-7; a possible D gene is TRBD1 (6 bases). The CDR3 is made up of 13 amino acids. The V end was cut by 4 bases, the J end by 4 bases, with 11 bases between. The germline V gene encodes CDR1 MNHEY and CDR2 SVGAGI.

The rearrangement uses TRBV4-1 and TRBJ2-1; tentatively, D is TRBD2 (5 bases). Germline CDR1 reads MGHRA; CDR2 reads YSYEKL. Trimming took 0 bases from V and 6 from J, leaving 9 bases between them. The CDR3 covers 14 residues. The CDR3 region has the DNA TGCGCCAGCAGCCAAGATCGGAGGCGCAATGAGCAGTTCTTC. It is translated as CASSQDRRRNEQFF.

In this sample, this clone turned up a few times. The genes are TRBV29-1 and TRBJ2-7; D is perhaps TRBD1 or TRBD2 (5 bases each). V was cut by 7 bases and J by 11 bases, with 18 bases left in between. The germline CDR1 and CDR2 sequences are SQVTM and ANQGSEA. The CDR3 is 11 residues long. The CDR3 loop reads CSAGRAYGEYF. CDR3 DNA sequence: TGCAGCGCGGGACGGGCCTACGGGGAGTACTTC.

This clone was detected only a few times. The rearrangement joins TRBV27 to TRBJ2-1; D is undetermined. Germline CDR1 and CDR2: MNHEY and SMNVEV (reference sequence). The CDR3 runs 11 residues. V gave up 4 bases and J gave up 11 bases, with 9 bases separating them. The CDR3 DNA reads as TGTGCCAGCAGTTACAGCGCTAAGCAGTTCTTC. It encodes CASSYSAKQFF.

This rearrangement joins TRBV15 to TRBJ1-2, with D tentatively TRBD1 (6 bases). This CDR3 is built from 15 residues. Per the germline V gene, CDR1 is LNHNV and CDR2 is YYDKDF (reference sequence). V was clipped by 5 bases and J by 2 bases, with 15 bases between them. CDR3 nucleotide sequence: TGTGCCACCAGCGGACGACGACAGGCCAACTATGGCTACACCTTC. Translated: CATSGRRQANYGYTF.

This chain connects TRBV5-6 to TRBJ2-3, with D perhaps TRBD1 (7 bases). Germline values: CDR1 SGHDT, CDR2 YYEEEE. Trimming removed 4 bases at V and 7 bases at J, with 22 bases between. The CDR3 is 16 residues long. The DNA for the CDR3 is TGTGCCAGCAGCCAACCAAGGAGGGGGCTATGGTATACGCAGTATTTT. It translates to CASSQPRRGLWYTQYF.

The CDR3 region is CSVGGSSYEQYF. CDR3 nucleotides: TGCAGCGTTGGGGGCTCCTCCTACGAGCAGTACTTC. This sequence joins TRBV29-1 and TRBJ2-7, with D possibly matching TRBD1 (5 bases). CDR1 and CDR2 from the germline V gene are SQVTM and ANQGSEA. The CDR3 is 12 amino acids. V was cut by 4 bases and J by 0 bases, with 7 bases left in between.

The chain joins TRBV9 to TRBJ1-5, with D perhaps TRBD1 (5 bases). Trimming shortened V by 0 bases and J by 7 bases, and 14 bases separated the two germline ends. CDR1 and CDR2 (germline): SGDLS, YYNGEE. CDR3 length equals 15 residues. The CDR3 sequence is CASSVEGVVGQPQHF. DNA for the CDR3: TGTGCCAGCAGCGTAGAAGGGGTAGTAGGCCAGCCCCAGCATTTT.

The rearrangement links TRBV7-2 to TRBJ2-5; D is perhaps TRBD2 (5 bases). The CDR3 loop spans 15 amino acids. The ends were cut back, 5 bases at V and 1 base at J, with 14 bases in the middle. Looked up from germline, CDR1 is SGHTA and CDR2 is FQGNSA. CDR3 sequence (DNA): TGTGCCAGCAGCGCCTCCGGGATATCCCAAGAGACCCAGTACTTC. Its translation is CASSASGISQETQYF.

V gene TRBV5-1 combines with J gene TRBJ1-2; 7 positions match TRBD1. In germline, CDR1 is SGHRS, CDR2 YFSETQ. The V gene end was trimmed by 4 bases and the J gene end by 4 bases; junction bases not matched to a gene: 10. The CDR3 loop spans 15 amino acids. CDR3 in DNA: TGCGCCAGCAGCAGTGGGACAGAGGGGGTCTATGGCTACACCTTC. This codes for CASSSGTEGVYGYTF. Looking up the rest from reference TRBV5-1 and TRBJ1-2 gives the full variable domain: KAGVTQTPRYLIKTRGQQVTLSCSPISGHRSVSWYQQTPGQGLQFLFEYFSETQRNKGNFPGRFSGRQFSNSRSEMNVSTLELGDSALYLCASSSGTEGVYGYTFGSGTRLTVV.

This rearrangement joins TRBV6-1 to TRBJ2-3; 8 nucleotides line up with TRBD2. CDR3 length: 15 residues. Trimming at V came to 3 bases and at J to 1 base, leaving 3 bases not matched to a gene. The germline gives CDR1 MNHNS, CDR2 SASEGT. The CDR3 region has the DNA TGTGCCAGCAGTGACCCCGGGAGGGGCACAGATACGCAGTATTTT. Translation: CASSDPGRGTDTQYF.

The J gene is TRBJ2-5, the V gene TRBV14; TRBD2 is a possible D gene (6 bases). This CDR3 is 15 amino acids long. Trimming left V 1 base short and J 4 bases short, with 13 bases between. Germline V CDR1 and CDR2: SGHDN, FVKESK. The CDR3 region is CASSQVGRRGETQYF. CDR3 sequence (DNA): TGTGCCAGCAGCCAAGTTGGCAGGAGGGGAGAGACCCAGTACTTC.

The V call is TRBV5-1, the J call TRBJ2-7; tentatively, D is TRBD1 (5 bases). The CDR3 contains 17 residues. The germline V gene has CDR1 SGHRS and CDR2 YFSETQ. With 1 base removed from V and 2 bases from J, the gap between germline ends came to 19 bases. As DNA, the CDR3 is TGCGCCAGCAGCTTGAGACCCGCCGGCACAGGAGCCTACGAGCAGTACTTC. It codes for CASSLRPAGTGAYEQYF.

Here the CDR3 reads CASSLVGVYGYTF. As DNA, the CDR3 is TGTGCCAGCAGCTTGGTGGGGGTCTATGGCTACACCTTC. This chain links TRBV5-4 with TRBJ1-2; TRBD1 is a possible D gene (5 bases). Germline V gives CDR1 SGHNT, CDR2 YYREEE (reference sequence). CDR3 length: 13 amino acids. V lost 0 bases and J 4 bases, leaving 7 bases between the germline ends. Drawing the rest from reference TRBV5-4 and TRBJ1-2, the complete variable domain is ETGVTQSPTHLIKTRGQQVTLRCSSQSGHNTVSWYQQALGQGPQFIFQYYREEENGRGNFPPRFSGLQFPNYSSELNVNALELDDSALYLCASSLVGVYGYTFGSGTRLTVV.

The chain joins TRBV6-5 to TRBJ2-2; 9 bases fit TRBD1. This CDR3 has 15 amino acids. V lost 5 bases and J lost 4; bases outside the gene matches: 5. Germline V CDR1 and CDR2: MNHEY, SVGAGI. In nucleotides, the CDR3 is TGTGCCAGCAGTCCGGACAGGGGTGTCACCGGGGAGCTGTTTTTT. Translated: CASSPDRGVTGELFF.

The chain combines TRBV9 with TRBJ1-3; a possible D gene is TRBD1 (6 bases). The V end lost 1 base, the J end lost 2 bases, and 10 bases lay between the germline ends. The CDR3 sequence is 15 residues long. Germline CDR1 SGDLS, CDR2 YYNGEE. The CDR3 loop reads CASSVTGSPGNTIYF. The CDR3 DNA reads TGTGCCAGCAGCGTAACAGGGAGCCCTGGAAACACCATATATTTT.